Presented here are 23 T cell receptor beta chains from one specimen sequenced in a study of blood T cell repertoires in COVID-19. Measured with immunoSEQ multiplex PCR; TCRdb has only the in-frame clones, and not every one. The profile shows over 150,000 clones, 80% to 90% of them singletons. Sequencing input: peripheral blood. The source is a man between 50 and 59 years old with active or convalescent COVID-19.

In this sample, this clone turned up once. The chain employs TRBV2 and TRBJ2-7, with 9 bases identical to TRBD2. This CDR3 region has 14 residues. With 6 bases clipped from V and 4 bases from J, the junction kept 7 bases outside the gene matches. CDR1 is SNHLY, CDR2 FYNNEI, per germline. For the CDR3, the DNA is TGTGCCAGCAGCGAGACTAGCGGCCAATACGAGCAGTACTTC. Its translation is CASSETSGQYEQYF.

This chain uses TRBV28 with TRBJ2-7, with a weak D call TRBD1 (5 bases). Trimming pared 7 bases from V and 2 bases from J, leaving 12 bases between. Germline CDR1 is MDHEN and CDR2 is SYDVKM. The CDR3 is 13 amino acids. This CDR3 reads CASNGAGTYEQYF. The CDR3, as DNA: TGTGCCAGCAATGGGGCAGGGACCTACGAGCAGTACTTC. The whole variable domain, filled in from reference TRBV28 and TRBJ2-7, reads DVKVTQSSRYLVKRTGEKVFLECVQDMDHENMFWYRQDPGLGLRLIYFSYDVKMKEKGDIPEGYSVSREKKERFSLILESASTNQTSMYLCASNGAGTYEQYFGPGTRLTVT.

The chain's CDR3 is CASSYDTTHYEQYF. CDR3 in DNA: TGTGCCAGCAGTTACGACACAACCCACTACGAGCAGTACTTC. This rearrangement joins TRBV6-2 or TRBV6-3 to TRBJ2-7; D uncertain. V shed 2 bases and J shed 3 bases, with 11 bases lying between them. Looked up from germline, CDR1 is MNHEY and CDR2 is SVGEGT. The CDR3 sequence is 14 residues long.

This chain connects TRBV5-6 to TRBJ1-5, with D perhaps TRBD1 (6 bases). Trimming left V 5 bases short and J 2 bases short, with 11 bases between. This CDR3 has 14 amino acids. Germline values: CDR1 SGHDT, CDR2 YYEEEE. This chain's CDR3 is CASRRGNGNQPQHF. CDR3 bases: TGTGCCAGCAGAAGGGGGAACGGCAATCAGCCCCAGCATTTT.

In this sample, this clone turned up a few times. The chain employs TRBV30 and TRBJ1-4, with a weak D call TRBD1 (5 bases). The V end lost 1 base, the J end lost 0 bases, and 6 bases lay between the germline ends. The CDR3 runs to 14 residues. Germline V gives CDR1 GTSNPN, CDR2 SVGIG (reference sequence). The CDR3 reads CAWSGGATNEKLFF. CDR3 coding DNA: TGTGCCTGGAGTGGGGGGGCAACTAATGAAAAACTGTTTTTT.

The chain carries TRBV5-1 and TRBJ2-2, with TRBD1 matching over 7 bases. The CDR3 is 16 residues long. Germline-derived CDR1 and CDR2 are SGHRS and YFSETQ. The V segment lost 4 bases and the J segment 1 base; nucleotides outside the gene matches: 7. CDR3 sequence: CASSPGDSRNTGELFF. The CDR3 coding sequence is TGCGCCAGCAGCCCCGGGGACAGCAGGAACACCGGGGAGCTGTTTTTT.

The CDR3 region has the DNA TGTGCCAGCAGCCCCGGGACAGGGTACCAAGAGACCCAGTACTTC. Residues: CASSPGTGYQETQYF. The chain joins TRBV5-5 to TRBJ2-5; 9 positions agree with TRBD1. J lost 0 bases, V lost 4 bases, and 4 bases had no gene match. This CDR3 has 15 residues. Germline assignment: CDR1 SGHKS and CDR2 YYEKEE (reference sequence). The entire variable domain, with the rest obtained from reference TRBV5-5 and TRBJ2-5, is as follows: DAGVTQSPTHLIKTRGQQVTLRCSPISGHKSVSWYQQVLGQGPQFIFQYYEKEERGRGNFPDRFSARQFPNYSSELNVNALLLGDSALYLCASSPGTGYQETQYFGPGTRLLVL.

This clone was observed a few times. This chain joins TRBV19 and TRBJ1-1, with 9 nucleotides matching TRBD1. The J segment lost 4 bases and the V segment lost 1 base, leaving 7 bases of the junction unmatched. Germline V gene sequence: CDR1 LNHDA, CDR2 SQIVND (reference sequence). This CDR3 region has 16 residues. CDR3 protein: CASSIAHRGRLTEAFF. CDR3 DNA sequence: TGTGCCAGTAGTATAGCCCACAGGGGGCGCCTCACTGAAGCTTTCTTT.

This clone has just a few counts. This chain uses TRBV10-3 with TRBJ1-3, with 8 nucleotides matching TRBD1. The CDR3 extends over 13 amino acids. Trimming took 6 bases from V and 6 from J; bases not matched to a gene: 4. Germline assignment: CDR1 ENHRY and CDR2 SYGVKD. CDR3 in amino acids: CAISLTGENTIYF. CDR3 nucleotides: TGTGCCATCAGCCTGACAGGGGAAAACACCATATATTTT.

This chain connects TRBV6-5 to TRBJ1-4; TRBD1 matches at 8 bases. The CDR3 has 14 residues. CDR1 MNHEY and CDR2 SVGAGI come from the germline V gene. V shed 6 bases and J 8 bases; nucleotides not matched to a gene: 8. CDR3 DNA sequence: TGTGCCAGCAGGCAGACAGGGGAACGGGAAAAACTGTTTTTT. Amino acids: CASRQTGEREKLFF.

The chain carries TRBV4-2 and TRBJ1-2; 10 nucleotides line up with TRBD1. V gave up 4 bases and J gave up 8 bases; unmatched junction bases: 10. Germline values: CDR1 LGHNA, CDR2 YNFKEQ. The CDR3 is 15 amino acids. Here the CDR3 reads CASSPSDRGAGGYTF. The CDR3, as DNA: TGTGCCAGCAGCCCCTCGGACAGGGGGGCGGGGGGCTACACCTTC.

The gene calls are TRBV6-6 and TRBJ1-2, with 8 bases fitting TRBD1. J gave up 5 bases and V 7 bases, and 9 bases lay outside the gene matches. CDR1 MNHNY and CDR2 SVGAGI come from the germline V gene (reference sequence). The CDR3 totals 14 residues. The CDR3 nucleotides are TGTGCCAGCACTTCGGACAGGGAGGAATATGGCTACACCTTC. This encodes CASTSDREEYGYTF.

The genes are TRBV7-2 and TRBJ2-7; D possibly corresponds to TRBD2 (5 bases). CDR1 SGHTA and CDR2 FQGNSA come from the germline V gene. Trimming left V 0 bases short and J 4 bases short, with 13 bases between. The CDR3 runs 15 residues. The CDR3: CASSLAYGNHYEQYF. CDR3 coding DNA: TGTGCCAGCAGCTTAGCCTACGGGAACCATTACGAGCAGTACTTC.

As concerns this clone: This specimen includes other DNA sequences encoding the same CDR3. The chain combines TRBV3-1 (or the pseudogene TRBV3-2) with TRBJ1-5; D not certain. The ends were cut back, 1 base at V and 0 bases at J, with 4 bases in the middle. Germline V gene lookup returns CDR1 LGHDT and CDR2 YNNKEL (reference sequence). This CDR3 has 14 residues. The CDR3 sequence: CASSQGYSNQPQHF. The CDR3 coding sequence is TGTGCCAGCAGCCAAGGTTATAGCAATCAGCCCCAGCATTTT.

The chain combines TRBV27 with TRBJ1-1; D is unclear. Per germline, CDR1 MNHEY and CDR2 SMNVEV (reference sequence). The CDR3 contains 12 residues. V dropped 4 bases and J dropped 7 bases, with 10 bases sitting between them. The CDR3 DNA is TGTGCCAGCAGTTACGGGATGGGTGAAGCTTTCTTT. Translating gives CASSYGMGEAFF.

The J gene is TRBJ1-1, the V gene TRBV6-5; TRBD1 is a possible D gene (5 bases). Germline CDR1 and CDR2: MNHEY and SVGAGI. The V end lost 10 bases, the J end lost 5 bases, and 17 bases lay between the germline ends. This CDR3 region has 13 residues. CDR3 bases: TGTGCCACAGGGATCCAAGACCTGACTGAAGCTTTCTTT. This gives the protein CATGIQDLTEAFF.

This clone has just one count. This sequence joins TRBV9 and TRBJ2-3; 9 positions agree with TRBD2. Germline lookup yields CDR1 SGDLS and CDR2 YYNGEE. The CDR3 is 17 amino acids. J was trimmed by 5 bases and V by 4 bases; bases with no gene match: 14. The CDR3 bases are TGTGCCAGCAGCCCAGGAGTAGCGGGGGCCCGCGGAGATACGCAGTATTTT. Protein sequence: CASSPGVAGARGDTQYF.

V is TRBV28 and J is TRBJ2-2; 12 nucleotides line up with TRBD2. The V segment lost 5 bases and the J segment 4 bases; nucleotides outside the gene matches: 8. There are 17 residues in the CDR3. The germline CDR1 and CDR2 sequences are MDHEN and SYDVKM. As DNA, the CDR3 is TGTGCCAGCAGTATTCTAGCGGGGGGGCCGCGCACCGGGGAGCTGTTTTTT. Translation: CASSILAGGPRTGELFF.

The chain carries TRBV19 and TRBJ1-2, with D unresolved. CDR1 and CDR2 from the germline V gene are LNHDA and SQIVND (reference sequence). This CDR3 has 10 residues. V shed 8 bases and J shed 8 bases, with 9 bases lying between them. Written as DNA, the CDR3 is TGTGCCAGTTTCGGAGACGGCTACACCTTC. It is translated as CASFGDGYTF.

Concerning this clone itself: Other DNA sequences in the same sample also yield this CDR3. The CDR3 loop is CASSIPGQGNEKLFF. The CDR3 DNA follows: TGTGCCAGTAGTATACCGGGACAGGGGAATGAAAAACTGTTTTTT. The gene calls are TRBV19 and TRBJ1-4; TRBD1 matches 10 bases. The V gene end was trimmed by 2 bases and the J gene end by 5 bases; junction bases not matched to a gene: 2. Germline V gene sequence: CDR1 LNHDA, CDR2 SQIVND (reference sequence). The CDR3 is made up of 15 amino acids. The full variable domain, with the rest looked up from reference TRBV19 and TRBJ1-4, is DGGITQSPKYLFRKEGQNVTLSCEQNLNHDAMYWYRQDPGQGLRLIYYSQIVNDFQKGDIAEGYSVSREKKESFPLTVTSAQKNPTAFYLCASSIPGQGNEKLFFGSGTQLSVL.

CDR3 nucleotide sequence: TGTGCCAGCAGCCAAGAGACTAGCGGGAGAAATGAGCAGTTCTTC. This gives the protein CASSQETSGRNEQFF. V is TRBV4-2 and J is TRBJ2-1; 12 bases line up with TRBD2. The J segment lost 7 bases and the V segment lost 0 bases, leaving 1 base of the junction unmatched. Germline values: CDR1 LGHNA, CDR2 YNFKEQ. The CDR3 spans 15 residues.

This sequence joins TRBV7-2 and TRBJ2-1, with 10 positions matching TRBD2. Germline values: CDR1 SGHTA, CDR2 FQGNSA. The length of the CDR3 is 17 residues. J lost 9 bases, V lost 4 bases, and 15 bases had no gene match. CDR3 region: CASSSRPTGASGGEQFF. In nucleotides, the CDR3 is TGTGCCAGCAGCTCCCGCCCCACTGGGGCTAGCGGGGGTGAGCAGTTCTTC. Complete variable domain (other parts from reference TRBV7-2 and TRBJ2-1): GAGVSQSPSNKVTEKGKDVELRCDPISGHTALYWYRQSLGQGLEFLIYFQGNSAPDKSGLPSDRFSAERTGGSVSTLTIQRTQQEDSAVYLCASSSRPTGASGGEQFFGPGTRLTVL.

This chain links TRBV11-2 with TRBJ2-1; 9 nucleotides match TRBD2. The germline V gene encodes CDR1 SGHAT and CDR2 FQNNGV. V lost 5 bases and J lost 3; bases outside the gene matches: 5. The CDR3 spans 15 residues. CDR3 protein: CASSPRLAVYNEQFF. The CDR3 DNA sequence: TGTGCCAGCAGCCCCAGACTAGCGGTCTACAATGAGCAGTTCTTC.